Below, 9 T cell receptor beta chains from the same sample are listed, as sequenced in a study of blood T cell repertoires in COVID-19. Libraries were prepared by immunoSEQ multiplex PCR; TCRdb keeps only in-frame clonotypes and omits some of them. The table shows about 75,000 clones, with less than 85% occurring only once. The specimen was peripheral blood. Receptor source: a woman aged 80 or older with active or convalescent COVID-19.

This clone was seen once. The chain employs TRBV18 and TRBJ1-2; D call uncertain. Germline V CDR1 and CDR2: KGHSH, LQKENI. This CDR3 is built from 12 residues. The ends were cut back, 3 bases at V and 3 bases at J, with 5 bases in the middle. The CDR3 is CASSPQDYGYTF. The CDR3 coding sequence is TGTGCCAGCTCACCTCAGGACTATGGCTACACCTTC.

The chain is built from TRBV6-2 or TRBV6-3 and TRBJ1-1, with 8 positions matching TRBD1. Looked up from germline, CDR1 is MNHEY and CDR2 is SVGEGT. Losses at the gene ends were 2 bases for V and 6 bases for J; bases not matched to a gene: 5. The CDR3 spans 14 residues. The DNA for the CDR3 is TGTGCCAGCAGTTACACGGGACAGGCGGCTGAAGCTTTCTTT. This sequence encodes CASSYTGQAAEAFF.

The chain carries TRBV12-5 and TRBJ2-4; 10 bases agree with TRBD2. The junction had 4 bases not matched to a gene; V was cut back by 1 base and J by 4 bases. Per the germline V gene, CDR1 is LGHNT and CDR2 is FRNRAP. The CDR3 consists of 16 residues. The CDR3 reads CASGLEAGGRKNIQYF. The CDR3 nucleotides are TGTGCTAGTGGTTTGGAAGCGGGGGGGCGGAAAAACATTCAGTACTTC. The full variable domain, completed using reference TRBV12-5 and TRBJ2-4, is DARVTQTPRHKVTEMGQEVTMRCQPILGHNTVFWYRQTMMQGLELLAYFRNRAPLDDSGMPKDRFSAEMPDATLATLKIQPSEPRDSAVYFCASGLEAGGRKNIQYFGAGTRLSVL.

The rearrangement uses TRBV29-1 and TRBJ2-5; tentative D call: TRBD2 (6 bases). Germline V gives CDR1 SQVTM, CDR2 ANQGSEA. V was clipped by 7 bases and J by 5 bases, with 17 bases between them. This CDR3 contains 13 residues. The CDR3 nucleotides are TGCAGCGCGGGAGCGGATCCACGGGAGACCCAGTACTTC. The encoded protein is CSAGADPRETQYF.

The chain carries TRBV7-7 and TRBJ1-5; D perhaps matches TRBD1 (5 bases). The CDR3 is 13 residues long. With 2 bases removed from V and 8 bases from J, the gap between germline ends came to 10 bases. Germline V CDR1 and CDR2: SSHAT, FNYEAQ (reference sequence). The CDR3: CASSLSEGKPQHF. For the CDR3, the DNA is TGTGCCAGCAGCTTATCGGAGGGGAAGCCCCAGCATTTT.

The CDR3 sequence: CSVERGIIFF. The CDR3 coding sequence is TGCAGCGTTGAAAGGGGTATAATTTTCTTT. The V call is TRBV29-1, the J call TRBJ1-1; D is perhaps TRBD1 (5 bases). From germline, CDR1 is SQVTM and CDR2 ANQGSEA. There are 10 residues in the CDR3. V was cut by 2 bases and J by 13 bases, with 11 bases left in between.

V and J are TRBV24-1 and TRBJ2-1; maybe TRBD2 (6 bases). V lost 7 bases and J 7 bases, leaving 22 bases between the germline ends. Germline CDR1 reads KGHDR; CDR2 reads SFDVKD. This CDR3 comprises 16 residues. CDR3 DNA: TGTGCCACCAGCCCCATGGGGGGAAGGACATTAAATGAGCAGTTCTTC. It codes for CATSPMGGRTLNEQFF.

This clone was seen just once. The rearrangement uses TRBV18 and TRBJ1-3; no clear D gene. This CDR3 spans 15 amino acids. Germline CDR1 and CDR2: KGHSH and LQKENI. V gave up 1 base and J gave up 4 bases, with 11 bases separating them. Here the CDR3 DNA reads TGTGCCAGCTCACCACGGCGGAGTGACGGAAACACCATATATTTT. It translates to CASSPRRSDGNTIYF.

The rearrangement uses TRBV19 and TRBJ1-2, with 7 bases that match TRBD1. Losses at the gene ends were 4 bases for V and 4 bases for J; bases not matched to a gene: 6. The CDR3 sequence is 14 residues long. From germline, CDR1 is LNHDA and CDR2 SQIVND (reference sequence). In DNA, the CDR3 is TGTGCCAGTAGTACAAACAGGGGAGGCTATGGCTACACCTTC. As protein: CASSTNRGGYGYTF.